This T cell receptor beta chain was obtained from a study of T cell repertoires in cytomegalovirus infection. Across the whole study: CMV infection together with matching HLA type was indicated by public TCR beta signatures.

The germline gives CDR1 MGHDK, CDR2 SYGVNS. V was pared by 5 bases and J by 5 bases, with 15 bases between. CDR3 length equals 14 residues. Using its own MiXCR run on the reads, TCRdb lists one record per CDR3 protein. The sample lists hundreds of thousands of distinct CDR3 sequences, roughly a third occurring once. The sample holds a few counts of this clonotype. Antigen unknown. The clonotype originates from a human donor in good health (CMV status not recorded). Some clones in this sample may be carry-over from other donors' samples. The chain is built from TRBV25-1 and TRBJ2-5; tentatively, D is TRBD2 (6 bases). Sequencing used cultured PBMCs, obtained from culture after CMV antigen stimulation. CDR3 loop: CASSNGTSHETQYF. In nucleotides, the CDR3 is TGTGCCAGCAGTAATGGGACTTCTCACGAGACCCAGTACTTC.